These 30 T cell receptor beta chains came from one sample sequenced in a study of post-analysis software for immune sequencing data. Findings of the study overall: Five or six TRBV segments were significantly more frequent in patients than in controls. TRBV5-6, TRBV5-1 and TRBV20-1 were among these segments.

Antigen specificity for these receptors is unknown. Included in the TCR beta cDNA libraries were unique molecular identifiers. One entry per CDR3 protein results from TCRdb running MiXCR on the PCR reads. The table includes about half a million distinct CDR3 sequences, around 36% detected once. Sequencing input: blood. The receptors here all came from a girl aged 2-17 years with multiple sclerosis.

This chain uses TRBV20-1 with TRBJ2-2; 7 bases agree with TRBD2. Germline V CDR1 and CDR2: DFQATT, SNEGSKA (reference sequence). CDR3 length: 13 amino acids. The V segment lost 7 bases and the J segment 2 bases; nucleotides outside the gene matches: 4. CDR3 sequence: CSERGLNTGELFF. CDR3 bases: TGCAGTGAGCGGGGCCTAAACACCGGGGAGCTGTTTTTT.

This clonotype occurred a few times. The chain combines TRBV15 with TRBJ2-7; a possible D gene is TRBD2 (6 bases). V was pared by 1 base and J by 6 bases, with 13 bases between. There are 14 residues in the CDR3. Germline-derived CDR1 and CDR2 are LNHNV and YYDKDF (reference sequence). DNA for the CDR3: TGTGCCACCAGCAGAGGGAGGGTACAAGGCGAGCAGTACTTC. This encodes CATSRGRVQGEQYF.

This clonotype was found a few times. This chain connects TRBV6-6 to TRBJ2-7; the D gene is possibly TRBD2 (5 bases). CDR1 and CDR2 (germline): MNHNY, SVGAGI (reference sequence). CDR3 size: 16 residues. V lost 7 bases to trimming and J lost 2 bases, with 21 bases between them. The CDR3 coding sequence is TGTGCCAGCATCCTCAACCCCGAGAGCGGCACCTACGAGCAGTACTTC. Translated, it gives CASILNPESGTYEQYF.

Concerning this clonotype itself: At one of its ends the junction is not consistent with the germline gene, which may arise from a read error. The CDR3 nucleotides read TGCACCAGCAGCTTGGCGGGGGGTTCGAACACCGGGGAGCTGTTTTTT. It encodes CTSSLAGGSNTGELFF. This sequence joins TRBV5-1 and TRBJ2-2; 8 bases fit TRBD2. The CDR3 is 16 amino acids. Looked up from germline, CDR1 is SGHRS and CDR2 is YFSETQ.

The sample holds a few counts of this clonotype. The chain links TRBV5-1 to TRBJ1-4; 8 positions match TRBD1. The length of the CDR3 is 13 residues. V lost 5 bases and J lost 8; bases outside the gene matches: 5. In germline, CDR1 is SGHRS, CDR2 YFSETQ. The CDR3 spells CASRGQAREKLFF. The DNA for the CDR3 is TGCGCCAGCAGGGGACAGGCTCGGGAAAAACTGTTTTTT. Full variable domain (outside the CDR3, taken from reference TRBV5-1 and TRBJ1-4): KAGVTQTPRYLIKTRGQQVTLSCSPISGHRSVSWYQQTPGQGLQFLFEYFSETQRNKGNFPGRFSGRQFSNSRSEMNVSTLELGDSALYLCASRGQAREKLFFGSGTQLSVL.

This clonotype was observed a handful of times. Written as DNA, the CDR3 is TGTGCCAGCAGCCCAACGGATACGAACTACGAGCAGTACTTC. It is translated as CASSPTDTNYEQYF. V gene TRBV13 combines with J gene TRBJ2-7, with D uncertain. Per the germline V gene, CDR1 is PRHDT and CDR2 is FYEKMQ (reference sequence). The V end lost 5 bases, the J end lost 3 bases, and 14 bases lay between the germline ends. The CDR3 contains 14 residues.

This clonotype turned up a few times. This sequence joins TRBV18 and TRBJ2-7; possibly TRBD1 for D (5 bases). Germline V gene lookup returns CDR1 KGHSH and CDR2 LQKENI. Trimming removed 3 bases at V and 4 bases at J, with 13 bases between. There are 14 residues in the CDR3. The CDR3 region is CASSPGAGQYEQYF. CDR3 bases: TGTGCCAGCTCACCTGGGGCAGGACAATACGAGCAGTACTTC.

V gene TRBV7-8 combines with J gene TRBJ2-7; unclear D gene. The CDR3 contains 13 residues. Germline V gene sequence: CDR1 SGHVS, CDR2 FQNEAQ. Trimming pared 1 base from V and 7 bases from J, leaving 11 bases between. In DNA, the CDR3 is TGTGCCAGCAGCTTAGACTTCGGCGCTGAGCAGTACTTC. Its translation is CASSLDFGAEQYF.

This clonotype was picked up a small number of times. CDR3 nucleotide sequence: TGTGCCAGCGCGCTCGGGGCGGCGGCGGGTTTGAACACTGAAGCTTTCTTT. Protein sequence: CASALGAAAGLNTEAFF. The chain uses TRBV3-1 and TRBJ1-1, with a tentative D call TRBD1 (5 bases). Looked up from germline, CDR1 is LGHDT and CDR2 is YNNKEL (reference sequence). This CDR3 has 17 amino acids. V was pared by 8 bases and J by 0 bases, with 22 bases between.

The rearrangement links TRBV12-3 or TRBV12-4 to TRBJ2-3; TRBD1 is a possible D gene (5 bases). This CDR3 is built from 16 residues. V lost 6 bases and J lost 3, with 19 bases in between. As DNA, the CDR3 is TGTGCCAGCAGCGTAGGGGATGGGCGACTTACAGATACGCAGTATTTT. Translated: CASSVGDGRLTDTQYF.

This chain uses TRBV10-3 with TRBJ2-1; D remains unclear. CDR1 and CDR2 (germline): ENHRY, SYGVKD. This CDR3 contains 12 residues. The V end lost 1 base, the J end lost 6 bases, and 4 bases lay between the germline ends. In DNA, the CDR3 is TGTGCCATCAGTGAGTTAACCAATGAGCAGTTCTTC. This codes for CAISELTNEQFF.

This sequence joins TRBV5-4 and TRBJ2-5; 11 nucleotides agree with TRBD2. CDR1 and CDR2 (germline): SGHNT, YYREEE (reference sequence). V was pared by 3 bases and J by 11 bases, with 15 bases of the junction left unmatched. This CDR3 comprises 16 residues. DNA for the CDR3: TGTGCCAGCAGCTCTGGCGGGACTAGCGGTTACAATGAGCAGTACTTC. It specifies CASSSGGTSGYNEQYF.

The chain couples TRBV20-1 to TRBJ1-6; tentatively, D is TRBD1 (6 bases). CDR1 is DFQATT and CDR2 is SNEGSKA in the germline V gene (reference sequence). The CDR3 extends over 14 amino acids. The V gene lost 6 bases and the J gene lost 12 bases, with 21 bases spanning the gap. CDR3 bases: TGCAGTGCCAGGAATGAGGTGGACAGACTACCCCTCCACTTT. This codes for CSARNEVDRLPLHF.

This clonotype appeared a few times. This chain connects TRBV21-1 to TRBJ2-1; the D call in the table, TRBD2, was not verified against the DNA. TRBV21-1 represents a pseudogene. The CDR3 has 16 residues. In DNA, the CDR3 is TGTGCCAGCAGCAGGACTCCGGGACTAGAGATCGATGAGCAGTTCTTC. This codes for CASSRTPGLEIDEQFF.

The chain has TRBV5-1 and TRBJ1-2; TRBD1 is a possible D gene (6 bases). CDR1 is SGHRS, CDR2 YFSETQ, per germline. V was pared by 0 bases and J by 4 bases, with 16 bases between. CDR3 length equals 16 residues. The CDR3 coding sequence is TGCGCCAGCAGCTTGGAGCCCAGGGGAAGCCTCTATGGCTACACCTTC. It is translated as CASSLEPRGSLYGYTF.

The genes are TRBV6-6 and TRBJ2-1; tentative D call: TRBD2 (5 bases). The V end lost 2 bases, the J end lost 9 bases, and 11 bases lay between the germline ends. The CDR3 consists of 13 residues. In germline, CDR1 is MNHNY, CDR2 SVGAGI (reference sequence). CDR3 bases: TGTGCCAGCAGTTACATCAGCGAGGGTGAGCAGTTCTTC. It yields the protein CASSYISEGEQFF.

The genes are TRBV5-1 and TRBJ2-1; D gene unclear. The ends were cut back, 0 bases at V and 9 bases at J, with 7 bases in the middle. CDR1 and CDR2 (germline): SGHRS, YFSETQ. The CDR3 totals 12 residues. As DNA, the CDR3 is TGCGCCAGCAGCTTGGAACTCGGTGAGCAGTTCTTC. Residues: CASSLELGEQFF.

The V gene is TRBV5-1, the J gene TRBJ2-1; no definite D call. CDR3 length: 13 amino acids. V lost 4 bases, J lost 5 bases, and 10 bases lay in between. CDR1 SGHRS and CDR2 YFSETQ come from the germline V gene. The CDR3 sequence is CASSPLWDNEQFF. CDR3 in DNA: TGCGCCAGCAGCCCACTCTGGGACAATGAGCAGTTCTTC.

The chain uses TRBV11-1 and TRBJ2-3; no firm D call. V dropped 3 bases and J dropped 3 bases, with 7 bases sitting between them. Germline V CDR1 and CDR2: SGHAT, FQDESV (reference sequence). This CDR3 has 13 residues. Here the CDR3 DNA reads TGTGCCAGCAGCTTTCGAGTTACAGATACGCAGTATTTT. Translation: CASSFRVTDTQYF.

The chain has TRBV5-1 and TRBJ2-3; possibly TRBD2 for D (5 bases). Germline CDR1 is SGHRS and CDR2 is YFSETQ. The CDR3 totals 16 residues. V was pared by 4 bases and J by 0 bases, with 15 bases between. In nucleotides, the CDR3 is TGCGCCAGCAGCCCGGAGGACGGCCCTAGCACAGATACGCAGTATTTT. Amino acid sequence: CASSPEDGPSTDTQYF. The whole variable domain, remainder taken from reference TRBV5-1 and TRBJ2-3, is KAGVTQTPRYLIKTRGQQVTLSCSPISGHRSVSWYQQTPGQGLQFLFEYFSETQRNKGNFPGRFSGRQFSNSRSEMNVSTLELGDSALYLCASSPEDGPSTDTQYFGPGTRLTVL.

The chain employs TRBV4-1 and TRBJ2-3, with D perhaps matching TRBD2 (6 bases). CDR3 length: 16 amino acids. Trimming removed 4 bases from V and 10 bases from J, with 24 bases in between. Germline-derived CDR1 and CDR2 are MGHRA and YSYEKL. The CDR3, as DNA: TGCGCCAGCAGCCTCCGGCGGGGCCATCACAGATATGCGCAGTATTTT. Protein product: CASSLRRGHHRYAQYF.

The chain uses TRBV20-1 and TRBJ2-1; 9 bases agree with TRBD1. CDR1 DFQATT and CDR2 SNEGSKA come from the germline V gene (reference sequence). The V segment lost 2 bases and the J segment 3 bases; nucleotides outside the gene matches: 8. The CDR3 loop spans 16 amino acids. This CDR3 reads CSARRTGASIYNEQFF. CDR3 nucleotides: TGCAGTGCTAGACGGACAGGGGCTTCCATCTACAATGAGCAGTTCTTC.

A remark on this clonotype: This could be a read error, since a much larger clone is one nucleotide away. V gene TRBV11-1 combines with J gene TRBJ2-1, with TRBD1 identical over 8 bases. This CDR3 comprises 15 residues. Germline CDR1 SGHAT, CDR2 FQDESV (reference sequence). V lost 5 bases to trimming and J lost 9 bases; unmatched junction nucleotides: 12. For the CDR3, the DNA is TGTGCCAGCAGCGCACGGGGCAGGGGGCAAGGTGAGCAGTTCTTC. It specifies CASSARGRGQGEQFF.

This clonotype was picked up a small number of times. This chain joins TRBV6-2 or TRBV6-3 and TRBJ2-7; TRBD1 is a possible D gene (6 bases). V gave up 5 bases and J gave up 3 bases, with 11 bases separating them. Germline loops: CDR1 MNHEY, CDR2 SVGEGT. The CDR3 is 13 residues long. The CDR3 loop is CASSDRLFYEQYF. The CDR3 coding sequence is TGTGCCAGCAGTGACAGGCTATTCTACGAGCAGTACTTC.

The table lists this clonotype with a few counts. CDR3 DNA: TGTGCCAGCAGCCAAGTGGATCGCTCAAGCTCCTACAATGAGCAGTTCTTC. Translated: CASSQVDRSSSYNEQFF. The genes are TRBV4-2 and TRBJ2-1; no reliable D call. Germline values: CDR1 LGHNA, CDR2 YNFKEQ. The CDR3 sequence is 17 residues long. Between the trimmed V and J ends, which lost 1 base and 0 bases, there was a span of 13 bases.

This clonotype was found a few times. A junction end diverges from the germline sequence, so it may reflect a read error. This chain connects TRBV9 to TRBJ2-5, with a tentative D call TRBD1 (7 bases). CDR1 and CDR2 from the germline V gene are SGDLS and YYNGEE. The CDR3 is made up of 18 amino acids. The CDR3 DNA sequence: TGTGCCGGCAGCGTAGCGGCGACAGGGTCTAAGTACCAAGAGACCCAGTACTTC. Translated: CAGSVAATGSKYQETQYF.

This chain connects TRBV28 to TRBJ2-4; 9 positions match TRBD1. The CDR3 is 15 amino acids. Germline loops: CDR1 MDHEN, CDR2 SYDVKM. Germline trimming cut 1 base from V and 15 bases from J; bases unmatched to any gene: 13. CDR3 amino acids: CASSLLIVGQGGRYF. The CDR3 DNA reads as TGTGCCAGCAGTTTATTAATAGTGGGACAGGGCGGAAGGTACTTC.

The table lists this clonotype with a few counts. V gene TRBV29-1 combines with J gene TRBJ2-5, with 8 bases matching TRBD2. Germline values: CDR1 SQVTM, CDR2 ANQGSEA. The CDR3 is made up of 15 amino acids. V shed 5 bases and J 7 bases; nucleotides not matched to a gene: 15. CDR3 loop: CSVKSGGHQLATQYF. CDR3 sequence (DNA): TGCAGCGTTAAAAGCGGGGGACACCAACTCGCGACCCAGTACTTC.

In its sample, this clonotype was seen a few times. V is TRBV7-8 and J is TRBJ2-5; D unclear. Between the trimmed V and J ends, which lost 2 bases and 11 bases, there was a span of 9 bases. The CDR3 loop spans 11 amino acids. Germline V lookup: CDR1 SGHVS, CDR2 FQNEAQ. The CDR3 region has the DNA TGTGCCAGCAGCTTATGGCCAGAGCAGTACTTC. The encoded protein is CASSLWPEQYF.

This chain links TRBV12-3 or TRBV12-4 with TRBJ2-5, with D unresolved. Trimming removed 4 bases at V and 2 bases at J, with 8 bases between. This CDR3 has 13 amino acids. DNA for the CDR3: TGTGCCAGCAGTTCCCAAACGCAAGAGACCCAGTACTTC. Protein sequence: CASSSQTQETQYF.